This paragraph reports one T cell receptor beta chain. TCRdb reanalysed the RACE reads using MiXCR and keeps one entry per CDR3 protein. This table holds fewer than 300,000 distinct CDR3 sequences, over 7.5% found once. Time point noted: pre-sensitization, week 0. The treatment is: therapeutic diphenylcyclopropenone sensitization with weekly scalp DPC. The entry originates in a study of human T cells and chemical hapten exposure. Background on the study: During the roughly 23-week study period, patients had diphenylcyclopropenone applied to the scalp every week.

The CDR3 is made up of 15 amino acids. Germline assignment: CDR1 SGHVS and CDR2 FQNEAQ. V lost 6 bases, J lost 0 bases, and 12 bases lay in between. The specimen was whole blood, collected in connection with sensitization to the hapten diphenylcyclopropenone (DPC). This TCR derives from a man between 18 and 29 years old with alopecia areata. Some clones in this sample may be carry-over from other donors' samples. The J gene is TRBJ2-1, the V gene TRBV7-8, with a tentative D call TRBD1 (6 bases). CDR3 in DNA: TGTGCCAGCAGACCCAGGGGCCCCTCCTACAATGAGCAGTTCTTC. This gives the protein CASRPRGPSYNEQFF. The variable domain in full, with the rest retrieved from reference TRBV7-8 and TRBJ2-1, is GAGVSQSPRYKVAKRGQDVALRCDPISGHVSLFWYQQALGQGPEFLTYFQNEAQLDKSGLPSDRFFAERPEGSVSTLKIQRTQQEDSAVYLCASRPRGPSYNEQFFGPGTRLTVL.